This T cell receptor beta chain is from a study of response to subunit inactivated influenza vaccine. This CDR3 contains 19 residues. The V segment lost 5 bases and the J segment 1 base; nucleotides outside the gene matches: 11. Per germline, CDR1 SGHVS and CDR2 FQNEAQ. One entry per CDR3 protein, called by TCRdb with MiXCR from the RT-PCR reads. This table holds around 570,000 distinct CDR3 sequences, about 11% found once. This clonotype has only a few counts. The same sample was also studied in work on T cells expressing NK-cell markers. Turning to that study: The TCR beta cDNA came from 5'RACE template switching with UMIs.

The J gene is TRBJ2-3, the V gene TRBV7-8; 14 bases are a match to TRBD2. Source: PBMCs from blood, taken on the day of vaccination. The sequence was obtained from a man aged 45 to 65 who received an inactivated influenza vaccine. CDR3 nucleotide sequence: TGTGCCAGCAGCCCCTTACGTTTGGGACTAGCGGGAGGCACAGATACGCAGTATTTT. Protein product: CASSPLRLGLAGGTDTQYF. The full variable domain, its missing parts supplied by reference TRBV7-8 and TRBJ2-3, is GAGVSQSPRYKVAKRGQDVALRCDPISGHVSLFWYQQALGQGPEFLTYFQNEAQLDKSGLPSDRFFAERPEGSVSTLKIQRTQQEDSAVYLCASSPLRLGLAGGTDTQYFGPGTRLTVL.